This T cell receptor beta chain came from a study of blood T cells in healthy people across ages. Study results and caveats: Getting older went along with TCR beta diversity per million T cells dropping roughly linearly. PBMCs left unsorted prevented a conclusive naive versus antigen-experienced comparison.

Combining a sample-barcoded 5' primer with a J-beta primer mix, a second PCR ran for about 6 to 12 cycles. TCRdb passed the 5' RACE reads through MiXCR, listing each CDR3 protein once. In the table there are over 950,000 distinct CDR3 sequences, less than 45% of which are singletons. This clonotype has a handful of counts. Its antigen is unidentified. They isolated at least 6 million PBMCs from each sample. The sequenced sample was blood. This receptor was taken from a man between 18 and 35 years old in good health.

The CDR3 spells CASSSMGTLTGELFF. The DNA of the CDR3 is TGTGCCAGCAGTTCGATGGGGACACTCACCGGGGAGCTGTTTTTT. The gene calls are TRBV5-6 and TRBJ2-2; the D gene is possibly TRBD1 (6 bases). Germline V gene lookup returns CDR1 SGHDT and CDR2 YYEEEE. The V end lost 5 bases, the J end lost 4 bases, and 15 bases lay between the germline ends. The CDR3 is made up of 15 amino acids.